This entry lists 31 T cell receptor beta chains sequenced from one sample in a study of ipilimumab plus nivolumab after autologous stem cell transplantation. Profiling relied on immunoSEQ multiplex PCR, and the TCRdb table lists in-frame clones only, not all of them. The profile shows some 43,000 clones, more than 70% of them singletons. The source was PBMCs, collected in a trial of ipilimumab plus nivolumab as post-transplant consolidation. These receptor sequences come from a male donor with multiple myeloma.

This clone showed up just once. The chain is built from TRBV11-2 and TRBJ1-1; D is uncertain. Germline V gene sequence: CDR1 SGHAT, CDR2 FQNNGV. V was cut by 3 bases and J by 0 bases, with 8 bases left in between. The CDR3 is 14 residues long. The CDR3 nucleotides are TGTGCCAGCAGCTTTGGACGGATGAACACTGAAGCTTTCTTT. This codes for CASSFGRMNTEAFF. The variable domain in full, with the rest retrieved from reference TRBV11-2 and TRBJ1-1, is EAGVAQSPRYKIIEKRQSVAFWCNPISGHATLYWYQQILGQGPKLLIQFQNNGVVDDSQLPKDRFSAERLKGVDSTLKIQPAKLEDSAVYLCASSFGRMNTEAFFGQGTRLTVV.

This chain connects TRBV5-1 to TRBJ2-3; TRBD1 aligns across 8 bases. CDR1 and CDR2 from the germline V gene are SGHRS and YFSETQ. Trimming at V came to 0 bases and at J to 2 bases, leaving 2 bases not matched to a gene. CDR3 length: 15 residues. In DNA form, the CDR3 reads TGCGCCAGCAGCTTGGCAGGGGGCTACACAGATACGCAGTATTTT. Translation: CASSLAGGYTDTQYF.

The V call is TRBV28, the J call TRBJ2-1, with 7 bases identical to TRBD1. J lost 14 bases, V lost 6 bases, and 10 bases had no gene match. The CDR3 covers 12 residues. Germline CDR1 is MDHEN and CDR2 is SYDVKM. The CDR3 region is CASRGDRLTEFF. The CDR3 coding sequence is TGTGCCAGCAGGGGGGACAGACTAACGGAGTTCTTC.

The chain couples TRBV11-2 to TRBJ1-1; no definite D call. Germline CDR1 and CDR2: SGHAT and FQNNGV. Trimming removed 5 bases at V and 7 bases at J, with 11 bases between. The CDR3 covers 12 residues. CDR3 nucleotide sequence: TGTGCCAGCAGCCTCGCCCGGGGTGAAGCTTTCTTT. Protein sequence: CASSLARGEAFF.

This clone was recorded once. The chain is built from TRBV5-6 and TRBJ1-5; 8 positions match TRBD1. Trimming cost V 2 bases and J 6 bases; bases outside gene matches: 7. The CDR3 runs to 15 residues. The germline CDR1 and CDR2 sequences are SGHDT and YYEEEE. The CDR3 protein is CASSLRTGQGQPQHF. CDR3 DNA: TGTGCCAGCAGCTTACGGACAGGGCAGGGTCAGCCCCAGCATTTT. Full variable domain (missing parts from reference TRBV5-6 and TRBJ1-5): DAGVTQSPTHLIKTRGQQVTLRCSPKSGHDTVSWYQQALGQGPQFIFQYYEEEERQRGNFPDRFSGHQFPNYSSELNVNALLLGDSALYLCASSLRTGQGQPQHFGDGTRLSIL.

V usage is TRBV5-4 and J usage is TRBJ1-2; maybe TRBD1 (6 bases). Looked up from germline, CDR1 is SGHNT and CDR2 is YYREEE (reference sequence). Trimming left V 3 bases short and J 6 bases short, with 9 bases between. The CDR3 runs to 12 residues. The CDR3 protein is CASSSRQDGYTF. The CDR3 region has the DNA TGTGCCAGCAGCTCTCGACAGGATGGCTACACCTTC.

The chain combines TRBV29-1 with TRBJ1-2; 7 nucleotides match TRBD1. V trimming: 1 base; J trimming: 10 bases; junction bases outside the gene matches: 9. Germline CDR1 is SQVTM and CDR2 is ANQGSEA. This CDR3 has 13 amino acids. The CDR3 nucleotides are TGCAGCGTTGAAGGGTGGCAGGGGGTGGACTACACCTTC. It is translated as CSVEGWQGVDYTF.

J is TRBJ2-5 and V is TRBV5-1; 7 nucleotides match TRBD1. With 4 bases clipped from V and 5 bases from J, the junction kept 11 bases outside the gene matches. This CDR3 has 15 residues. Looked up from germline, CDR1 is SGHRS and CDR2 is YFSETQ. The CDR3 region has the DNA TGCGCCAGCAGCACACAGGGGTTGGGTCAGGAGACCCAGTACTTC. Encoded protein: CASSTQGLGQETQYF.

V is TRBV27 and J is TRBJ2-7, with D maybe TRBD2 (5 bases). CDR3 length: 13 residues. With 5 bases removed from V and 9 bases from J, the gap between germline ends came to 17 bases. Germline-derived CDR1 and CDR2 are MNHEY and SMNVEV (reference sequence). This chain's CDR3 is CASSPAGSLGQYF. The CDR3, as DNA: TGTGCCAGCAGTCCCGCGGGCAGCCTGGGGCAGTACTTC.

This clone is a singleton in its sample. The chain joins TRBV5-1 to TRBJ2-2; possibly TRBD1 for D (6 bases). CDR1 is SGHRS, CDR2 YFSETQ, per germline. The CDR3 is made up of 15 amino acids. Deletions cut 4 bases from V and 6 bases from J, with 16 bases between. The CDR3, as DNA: TGCGCCAGCAGCCTGGGTACAGGGATCCCCGGGGAGCTGTTTTTT. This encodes CASSLGTGIPGELFF.

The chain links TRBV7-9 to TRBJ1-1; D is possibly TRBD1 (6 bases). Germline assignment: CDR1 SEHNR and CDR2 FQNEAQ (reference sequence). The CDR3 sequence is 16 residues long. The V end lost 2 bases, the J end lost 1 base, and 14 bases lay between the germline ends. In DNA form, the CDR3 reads TGTGCCAGCAGCTTATCGGCAGGAGGGGGGAACACTGAAGCTTTCTTT. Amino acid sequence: CASSLSAGGGNTEAFF.

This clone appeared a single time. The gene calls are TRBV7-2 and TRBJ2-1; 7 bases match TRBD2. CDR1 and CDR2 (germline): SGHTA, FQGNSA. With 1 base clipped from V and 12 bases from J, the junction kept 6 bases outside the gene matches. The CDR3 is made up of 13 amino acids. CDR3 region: CASSLGGSSGQFF. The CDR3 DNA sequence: TGTGCCAGCAGCTTAGGCGGGAGTTCAGGGCAGTTCTTC.

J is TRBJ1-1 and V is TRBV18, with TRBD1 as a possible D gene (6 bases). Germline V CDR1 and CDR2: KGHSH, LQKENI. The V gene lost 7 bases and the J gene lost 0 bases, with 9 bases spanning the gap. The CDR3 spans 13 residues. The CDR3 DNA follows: TGTGCCAGCTTTGGACAGATGAACACTGAAGCTTTCTTT. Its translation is CASFGQMNTEAFF.

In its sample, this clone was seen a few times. CDR3 amino acids: CASGIRVAPTGELFF. The CDR3 DNA is TGTGCCAGCGGCATTCGGGTGGCCCCCACCGGGGAGCTGTTTTTT. The genes are TRBV6-5 and TRBJ2-2; D unclear. The CDR3 covers 15 residues. Between the trimmed V and J ends, which lost 8 bases and 4 bases, there was a span of 17 bases. Germline-derived CDR1 and CDR2 are MNHEY and SVGAGI.

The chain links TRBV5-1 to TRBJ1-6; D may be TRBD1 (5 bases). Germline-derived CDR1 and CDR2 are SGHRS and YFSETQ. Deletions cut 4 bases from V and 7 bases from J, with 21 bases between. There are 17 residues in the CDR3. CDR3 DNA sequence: TGCGCCAGCAGCCTGGGGCCAGGGAACGGAGAAAATTCACCCCTCCACTTT. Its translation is CASSLGPGNGENSPLHF. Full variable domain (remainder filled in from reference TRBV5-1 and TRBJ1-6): KAGVTQTPRYLIKTRGQQVTLSCSPISGHRSVSWYQQTPGQGLQFLFEYFSETQRNKGNFPGRFSGRQFSNSRSEMNVSTLELGDSALYLCASSLGPGNGENSPLHFGNGTRLTVT.

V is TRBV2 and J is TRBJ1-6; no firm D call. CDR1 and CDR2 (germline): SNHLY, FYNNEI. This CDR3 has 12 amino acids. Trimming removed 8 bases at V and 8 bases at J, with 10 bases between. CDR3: CASVAEYSPLHF. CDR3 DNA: TGTGCCAGCGTGGCAGAGTATTCACCCCTCCACTTT.

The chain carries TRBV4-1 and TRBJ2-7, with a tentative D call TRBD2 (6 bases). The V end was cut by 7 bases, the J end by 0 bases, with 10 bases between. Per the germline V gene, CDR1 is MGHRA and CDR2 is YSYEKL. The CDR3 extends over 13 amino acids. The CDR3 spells CASIGRDSYEQYF. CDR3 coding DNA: TGCGCCAGCATTGGGCGGGACTCCTACGAGCAGTACTTC.

The CDR3: CASSSRVWNTEAFF. CDR3 nucleotide sequence: TGTGCCAGCAGTTCTAGGGTGTGGAACACTGAAGCTTTCTTT. V is TRBV6-5 and J is TRBJ1-1; D call uncertain. Trimming pared 4 bases from V and 1 base from J, leaving 10 bases between. The CDR3 totals 14 residues. Per the germline V gene, CDR1 is MNHEY and CDR2 is SVGAGI.

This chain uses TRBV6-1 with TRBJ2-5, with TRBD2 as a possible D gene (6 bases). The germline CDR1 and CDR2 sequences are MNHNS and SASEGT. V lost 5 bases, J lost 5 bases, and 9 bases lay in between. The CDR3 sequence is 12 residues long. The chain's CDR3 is CASSLAGETQYF. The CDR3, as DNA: TGTGCCAGCAGTCTGGCGGGGGAGACCCAGTACTTC.

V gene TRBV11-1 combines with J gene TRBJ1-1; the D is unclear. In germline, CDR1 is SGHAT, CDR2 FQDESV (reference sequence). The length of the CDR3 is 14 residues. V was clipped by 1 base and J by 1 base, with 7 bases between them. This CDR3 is CASSLEGGNTEAFF. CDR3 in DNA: TGTGCCAGCAGCTTAGAAGGCGGGAACACTGAAGCTTTCTTT.

The DNA for the CDR3 is TGTGCTAGTGGTTCCGCCGATCAGCCCCAGCATTTT. This sequence encodes CASGSADQPQHF. This chain connects TRBV12-5 to TRBJ1-5; D call uncertain. CDR1 is LGHNT, CDR2 FRNRAP, per germline. This CDR3 contains 12 residues. Deletions cut 4 bases from V and 5 bases from J, with 6 bases between.

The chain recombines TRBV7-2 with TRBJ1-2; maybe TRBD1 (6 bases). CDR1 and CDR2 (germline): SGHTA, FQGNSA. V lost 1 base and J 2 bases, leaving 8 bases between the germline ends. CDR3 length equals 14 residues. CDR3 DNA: TGTGCCAGCAGCTTAGGGGGACACAACTATGGCTACACCTTC. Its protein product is CASSLGGHNYGYTF.

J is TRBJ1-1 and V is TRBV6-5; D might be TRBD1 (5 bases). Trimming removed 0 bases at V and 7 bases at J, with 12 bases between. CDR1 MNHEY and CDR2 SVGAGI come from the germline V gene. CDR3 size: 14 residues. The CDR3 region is CASSYSRKQGEAFF. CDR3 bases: TGTGCCAGCAGTTACTCGAGGAAGCAGGGTGAAGCTTTCTTT.

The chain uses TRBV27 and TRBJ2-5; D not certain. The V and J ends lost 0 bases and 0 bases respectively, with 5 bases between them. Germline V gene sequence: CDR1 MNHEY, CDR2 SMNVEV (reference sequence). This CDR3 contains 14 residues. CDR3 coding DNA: TGTGCCAGCAGTTTATCCGACAACCAAGAGACCCAGTACTTC. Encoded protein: CASSLSDNQETQYF.

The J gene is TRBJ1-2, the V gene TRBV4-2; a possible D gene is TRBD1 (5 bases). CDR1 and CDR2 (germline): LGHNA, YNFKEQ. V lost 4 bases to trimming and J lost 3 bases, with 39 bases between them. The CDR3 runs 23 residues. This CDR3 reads CASSLTAWQGRGLWVLGDYGYTF. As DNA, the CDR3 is TGTGCCAGCAGCCTAACAGCGTGGCAGGGAAGAGGGCTGTGGGTTTTAGGGGACTATGGCTACACCTTC.

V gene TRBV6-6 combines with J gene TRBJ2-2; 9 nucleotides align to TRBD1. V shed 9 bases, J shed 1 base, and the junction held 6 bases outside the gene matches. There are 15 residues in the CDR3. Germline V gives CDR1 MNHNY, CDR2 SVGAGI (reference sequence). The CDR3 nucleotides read TGTGCCAGTGCCTGGGGACAGGGGAACACCGGGGAGCTGTTTTTT. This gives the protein CASAWGQGNTGELFF.

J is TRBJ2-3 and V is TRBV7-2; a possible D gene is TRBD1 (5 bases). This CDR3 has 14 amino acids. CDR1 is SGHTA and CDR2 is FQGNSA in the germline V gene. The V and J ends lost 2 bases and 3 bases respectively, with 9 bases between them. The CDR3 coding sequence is TGTGCCAGCAGCTTATGGGGCAGAACAGATACGCAGTATTTT. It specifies CASSLWGRTDTQYF. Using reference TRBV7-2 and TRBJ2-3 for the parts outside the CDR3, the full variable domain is GAGVSQSPSNKVTEKGKDVELRCDPISGHTALYWYRQSLGQGLEFLIYFQGNSAPDKSGLPSDRFSAERTGGSVSTLTIQRTQQEDSAVYLCASSLWGRTDTQYFGPGTRLTVL.

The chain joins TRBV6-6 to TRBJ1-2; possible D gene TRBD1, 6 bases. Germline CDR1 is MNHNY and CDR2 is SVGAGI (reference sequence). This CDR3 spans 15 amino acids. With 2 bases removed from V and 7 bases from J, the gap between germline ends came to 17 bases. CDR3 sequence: CASSYAPAGAPGYTF. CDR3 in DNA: TGTGCCAGCAGTTACGCCCCCGCAGGGGCTCCTGGCTACACCTTC.

The DNA of the CDR3 is TGTGCCAGCCTTAGCTACGAGCAGTACTTC. This codes for CASLSYEQYF. The chain carries TRBV2 and TRBJ2-7, with D uncertain. Germline V gene data show CDR1 as SNHLY and CDR2 as FYNNEI. The CDR3 length is 10 residues. Trimming took off 8 bases at V and 3 bases at J, with 5 bases between the two ends.

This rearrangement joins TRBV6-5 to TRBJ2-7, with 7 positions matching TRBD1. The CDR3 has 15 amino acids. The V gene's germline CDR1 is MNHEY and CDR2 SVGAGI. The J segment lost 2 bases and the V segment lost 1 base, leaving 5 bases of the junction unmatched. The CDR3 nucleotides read TGTGCCAGCAGTTACTTAAGGGGACAGACCTACGAGCAGTACTTC. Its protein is CASSYLRGQTYEQYF.

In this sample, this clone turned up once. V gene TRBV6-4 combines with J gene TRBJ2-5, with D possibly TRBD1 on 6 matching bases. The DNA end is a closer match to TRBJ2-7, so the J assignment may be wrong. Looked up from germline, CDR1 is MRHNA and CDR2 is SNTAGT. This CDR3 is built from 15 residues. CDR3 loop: CASSPRVGGTYEQYF. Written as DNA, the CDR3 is TGTGCCAGCAGCCCTCGGGTAGGGGGAACCTACGAGCAGTACTTC.